This is a list of T cell receptor beta chains from one sample in a study of blood T cell repertoires in COVID-19. This table comes from immunoSEQ multiplex PCR, and its TCRdb copy is limited to in-frame clones, with some not included. Of under 150,000 clones listed, around four fifths are singletons. The specimen was PBMCs or T cells enriched from blood (not recorded which). These receptors all stem from a young man who had recovered from COVID-19. CDR3s include the opening cysteine and the closing phenylalanine or tryptophan. A D gene is named only where the DNA matches it firmly. Size tells how often a clone was seen (once, few, many) or the class of an expanded clone, and some rows leave it out.

j_call,v_call,d_call,clone_size,cdr3_aa,cdr3_nt
TRBJ1-5,TRBV7-9,-,-,CASSHPEGNQPQHF,TGTGCCAGCAGCCACCCAGAGGGTAATCAGCCCCAGCATTTT
TRBJ2-1,TRBV7-9,TRBD1,-,CASSPDRVSNEQFF,TGTGCCAGCAGCCCCGACAGGGTTAGCAATGAGCAGTTCTTC
TRBJ2-7,TRBV7-9,TRBD1,-,CASSSGTGLLYEQYF,TGTGCCAGCAGCTCCGGGACAGGTCTTCTCTACGAGCAGTACTTC
TRBJ2-2,TRBV5-4,-,-,CASSQLLTEYTGELFF,TGTGCCAGCAGCCAGCTCCTAACGGAGTACACCGGGGAGCTGTTTTTT
TRBJ1-1,TRBV6-4,-,-,CASSPKAGNGEAFF,TGTGCCAGCAGCCCGAAGGCGGGAAACGGTGAAGCTTTCTTT
TRBJ1-1,TRBV2,TRBD1,-,CASSGRGRTEAFF,TGTGCCAGCAGTGGAAGGGGGCGGACTGAAGCTTTCTTT
TRBJ1-4,TRBV7-9,-,-,CASSLGTADGTNEKLFF,TGTGCCAGCAGCTTAGGGACAGCTGATGGTACTAATGAAAAACTGTTTTTT
TRBJ1-4,TRBV11-2,TRBD1,-,CASSPRQGANEKLFF,TGTGCCAGCAGCCCAAGACAGGGGGCGAATGAAAAACTGTTTTTT
TRBJ1-1,TRBV3-1/TRBV3-2,TRBD1,once,CASSPGTGSSGTEAFF,TGTGCCAGCAGCCCGGGGACAGGGTCATCCGGGACTGAAGCTTTCTTT
TRBJ2-3,TRBV3-1/TRBV3-2,TRBD2,-,CASSPRELAGGTDTQYF,TGTGCCAGCAGCCCGCGCGAACTAGCGGGGGGCACAGATACGCAGTATTTT
TRBJ2-5,TRBV12-5,-,-,CASGLDSRQETQYF,TGTGCTAGTGGTCTAGACAGTAGACAAGAGACCCAGTACTTC
TRBJ2-3,TRBV27,-,-,CASSSLGGSDTQYF,TGTGCCAGCAGTTCCCTGGGTGGGAGTGATACGCAGTATTTT
TRBJ2-3,TRBV3-1/TRBV3-2,TRBD2,-,CASSLRAGGGADTQYF,TGTGCCAGCAGCTTACGAGCGGGGGGGGGAGCAGATACGCAGTATTTT
TRBJ2-3,TRBV19,TRBD1,-,CASSRGTGSDTQYF,TGTGCCAGTAGCCGGGGGACAGGGTCAGATACGCAGTATTTT
TRBJ2-7,TRBV7-6,-,-,CASSLAPSSAYEQYF,TGTGCCAGCAGCTTAGCTCCGAGTTCCGCCTACGAGCAGTACTTC
TRBJ1-1,TRBV5-4,-,-,CASSLEGRQSEAFF,TGTGCCAGCAGCTTGGAGGGGCGGCAAAGTGAAGCTTTCTTT
TRBJ2-6,TRBV5-1,TRBD1,-,CAVRASGGYSGANVLTF,TGCGCCGTGCGGGCGTCAGGGGGATACTCTGGGGCCAACGTCCTGACTTTC
TRBJ2-5,TRBV15,-,-,CATSRDVQGQEPQYF,TGTGCCACCAGCAGAGATGTACAGGGCCAAGAGCCCCAGTACTTC
TRBJ1-2,TRBV5-4,-,-,CASSSTGPYGYTF,TGTGCCAGCAGCTCGACAGGTCCCTATGGCTACACCTTC
TRBJ1-6,TRBV3-1/TRBV3-2,-,-,CASSLGPGNSPLHF,TGTGCCAGCAGCCTCGGGCCGGGGAATTCACCCCTCCACTTT
TRBJ1-1,TRBV21-1,-,-,CASSKQQTEAFF,TGTGCCAGCAGCAAGCAACAGACTGAAGCTTTCTTT
TRBJ1-1,TRBV28,-,few,CASSPSRQLRNTEAFF,TGTGCCAGCAGTCCCTCCAGACAGCTCAGGAACACTGAAGCTTTCTTT
TRBJ2-4,TRBV19,TRBD1,-,CASSTQGSRNIQYF,TGTGCCAGTTCGACACAGGGGTCCCGAAACATTCAGTACTTC
TRBJ2-3,TRBV9,-,few,CASSVGVGRTDTQYF,TGTGCCAGCAGCGTAGGAGTCGGGAGAACAGATACGCAGTATTTT
TRBJ1-1,TRBV5-1,-,-,CASTREENTEAFF,TGCGCCAGCACCCGGGAGGAGAACACTGAAGCTTTCTTT
TRBJ2-1,TRBV9,-,medium-sized,CASSAGDGVSYNEQFF,TGTGCCAGCAGCGCAGGGGACGGGGTCTCCTACAATGAGCAGTTCTTC
TRBJ1-1,TRBV2,TRBD1,-,CASRGQVNTEAFF,TGTGCCAGCAGGGGACAGGTGAACACTGAAGCTTTCTTT
TRBJ2-1,TRBV19,-,-,CASSIARGAYNEQFF,TGTGCCAGTAGTATAGCCAGGGGGGCCTACAATGAGCAGTTCTTC
TRBJ2-5,TRBV5-6,TRBD2,-,CASSALTSGVPRGEETQYF,TGTGCCAGCAGCGCTCTGACTAGCGGGGTGCCTCGAGGGGAAGAGACCCAGTACTTC
TRBJ2-7,TRBV5-4,TRBD1,-,CASSPRDRGQGEQYF,TGTGCCAGCAGCCCCCGGGACAGGGGCCAAGGCGAGCAGTACTTC
TRBJ2-2,TRBV24-1,TRBD1,-,CATSDSGTGTTGELFF,TGTGCCACCAGTGACTCCGGGACAGGGACCACCGGGGAGCTGTTTTTT
TRBJ2-7,TRBV18,TRBD1,-,CASSQQGNHEQYF,TGTGCCAGCTCCCAACAGGGGAACCACGAGCAGTACTTC
TRBJ1-5,TRBV19,-,-,CASSLGTGIQPQHF,TGTGCCAGTAGTCTCGGAACAGGTATTCAGCCCCAGCATTTT
TRBJ2-2,TRBV11-2,TRBD2,-,CASSLFSGGAGELFF,TGTGCCAGCAGCTTATTTAGCGGGGGGGCCGGGGAGCTGTTTTTT
TRBJ1-3,TRBV7-9,-,once,CASSTNGGNTIYF,TGTGCCAGCAGCACTAATGGGGGAAACACCATATATTTT
TRBJ1-1,TRBV27,-,-,CASSKGGVTEAFF,TGTGCCAGCAGCAAAGGGGGAGTCACTGAAGCTTTCTTT
TRBJ1-3,TRBV6-5,TRBD1,-,CASSYQTGSGNTIYF,TGTGCCAGCAGTTACCAGACAGGGTCTGGAAACACCATATATTTT
TRBJ2-7,TRBV29-1,TRBD1,-,CSVEGTVGEQYF,TGCAGCGTTGAGGGGACAGTGGGGGAGCAGTACTTC
TRBJ2-1,TRBV7-9,-,-,CAGRQGLVDEQFF,TGTGCCGGCCGTCAGGGGCTGGTCGATGAGCAGTTCTTC
TRBJ1-1,TRBV19,-,few,CASSISSGMNTEAFF,TGTGCCAGTAGTATTTCGTCAGGGATGAACACTGAAGCTTTCTTT
TRBJ2-2,TRBV6-1,TRBD1,-,CASSASGTGIAGELFF,TGTGCCAGCAGTGCCTCCGGGACAGGGATCGCCGGGGAGCTGTTTTTT
TRBJ2-7,TRBV3-1/TRBV3-2,TRBD2,-,CASSQRLAGIYEQYF,TGTGCCAGCAGTCAAAGACTAGCGGGAATCTACGAGCAGTACTTC
TRBJ2-1,TRBV10-2,TRBD2,-,CATNPTTSGRLLGEEQFF,TGCGCCACCAACCCAACCACTAGCGGGAGGCTGCTGGGGGAAGAGCAGTTCTTC
TRBJ2-2,TRBV10-3,-,-,CAISDGQGAGELFF,TGTGCCATCAGTGATGGGCAGGGCGCCGGGGAGCTGTTTTTT
TRBJ2-5,TRBV5-6,TRBD2,-,CASSVASGGEETQYF,TGTGCCAGCAGCGTTGCTAGCGGGGGGGAGGAGACCCAGTACTTC
TRBJ2-4,TRBV21-1,-,-,CASSRSDRVRGKNIQYF,TGTGCCAGCAGCAGATCCGACAGGGTTCGGGGCAAAAACATTCAGTACTTC
TRBJ1-2,TRBV2,TRBD1,few,CASSDEGQIGGYTF,TGTGCCAGCAGTGACGAGGGACAGATCGGTGGCTACACCTTC
TRBJ1-1,TRBV10-2,TRBD1,-,CASRKQGTTEAFF,TGCGCCAGCAGAAAACAGGGGACCACTGAAGCTTTCTTT
TRBJ2-3,TRBV3-1/TRBV3-2,-,-,CASSQDKPYSVATDTQYF,TGTGCCAGCAGCCAAGATAAACCGTACAGTGTTGCCACAGATACGCAGTATTTT
TRBJ1-1,TRBV5-1,TRBD1,-,CASSFSGQGFTEAFF,TGCGCCAGCAGCTTCTCAGGACAGGGGTTCACTGAAGCTTTCTTT
TRBJ1-5,TRBV6-5,TRBD1,once,CASSYGQGNNQPQHF,TGTGCCAGCAGTTACGGACAGGGTAACAATCAGCCCCAGCATTTT
TRBJ2-6,TRBV1,-,once,CTSSQGYGTPYSGANVLTF,TGCACCAGCAGCCAAGGGTATGGGACACCATACTCTGGGGCCAACGTCCTGACTTTC
TRBJ2-5,TRBV5-4,TRBD2,-,CASSLVSSGKETQYF,TGTGCCAGCAGCTTGGTGTCTAGCGGAAAAGAGACCCAGTACTTC
TRBJ2-7,TRBV7-6,-,-,CASSLAEGEQYF,TGTGCCAGCAGCTTGGCTGAGGGAGAGCAGTACTTC